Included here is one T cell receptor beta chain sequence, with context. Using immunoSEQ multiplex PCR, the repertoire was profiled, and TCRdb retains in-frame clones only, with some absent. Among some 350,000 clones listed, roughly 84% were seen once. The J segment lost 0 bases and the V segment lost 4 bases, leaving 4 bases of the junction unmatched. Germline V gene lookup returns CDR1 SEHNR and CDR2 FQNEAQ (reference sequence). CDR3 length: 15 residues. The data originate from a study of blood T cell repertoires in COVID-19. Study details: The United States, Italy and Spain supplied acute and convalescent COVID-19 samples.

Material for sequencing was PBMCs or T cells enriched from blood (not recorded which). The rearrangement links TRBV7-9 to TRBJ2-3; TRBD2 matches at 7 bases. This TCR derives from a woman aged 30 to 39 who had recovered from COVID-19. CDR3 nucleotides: TGTGCCAGCAGCTGGGGGGGACCTAGCACAGATACGCAGTATTTT. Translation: CASSWGGPSTDTQYF.